The 25 T cell receptor beta chains below all came from one sample that was sequenced in a study of response to subunit inactivated influenza vaccine. TCRdb reanalysed the RT-PCR reads using MiXCR and keeps one entry per CDR3 protein. The data hold about 650,000 distinct CDR3 sequences, with around a sixth observed a single time. The material was PBMCs from blood, obtained 11 to 12 days after vaccination. Receptors were obtained from a man aged 45-60 years who received an inactivated influenza vaccine.

This clonotype was detected a few times. The rearrangement joins TRBV5-1 to TRBJ2-1, with 13 nucleotides matching TRBD2. This CDR3 region has 17 residues. V gave up 4 bases and J gave up 8 bases; unmatched junction bases: 12. Germline CDR1 SGHRS, CDR2 YFSETQ. The CDR3 loop reads CASSPRLAGGISDEQFF. CDR3 coding DNA: TGCGCCAGCAGCCCGCGACTAGCGGGGGGTATTTCCGATGAGCAGTTCTTC.

This clonotype was recorded at least ten times. This chain joins TRBV7-9 and TRBJ2-2, with 10 bases aligning to TRBD1. After removal of 7 bases from V and 3 bases from J, the junction contained 8 bases not matched to a gene. The CDR3 loop spans 16 amino acids. Germline values: CDR1 SEHNR, CDR2 FQNEAQ (reference sequence). The CDR3 loop reads CASNPTGTGDTGELFF. Written as DNA, the CDR3 is TGTGCCAGCAACCCGACAGGGACAGGGGACACCGGGGAGCTGTTTTTT.

This clonotype was counted between two and nine times. The genes are TRBV6-5 and TRBJ2-2; possibly TRBD1 for D (5 bases). The CDR3 loop spans 14 amino acids. The ends were cut back, 0 bases at V and 7 bases at J, with 9 bases in the middle. Germline assignment: CDR1 MNHEY and CDR2 SVGAGI. The CDR3 sequence: CASSYSGALGELFF. In DNA, the CDR3 is TGTGCCAGCAGTTACTCTGGGGCCCTCGGGGAGCTGTTTTTT.

This clonotype has a handful of counts. The chain joins TRBV20-1 to TRBJ2-1; D is ambiguous. V was clipped by 0 bases and J by 0 bases, with 15 bases between them. CDR3 length: 17 residues. The germline gives CDR1 DFQATT, CDR2 SNEGSKA (reference sequence). DNA of the CDR3: TGCAGTGCTAGAGATCAACTAAAGACGAGCTCCTACAATGAGCAGTTCTTC. Its translation is CSARDQLKTSSYNEQFF.

The rearrangement links TRBV7-9 to TRBJ1-2; TRBD1 aligns across 7 bases. J lost 10 bases, V lost 4 bases, and 9 bases had no gene match. Germline CDR1 and CDR2: SEHNR and FQNEAQ (reference sequence). The CDR3 spans 13 residues. In DNA form, the CDR3 reads TGTGCCAGCAGCTCGGACAGGAAAATCGCCTACACCTTC. Amino acids: CASSSDRKIAYTF.

This clonotype showed up many times. The V gene is TRBV7-2, the J gene TRBJ2-3; D may be TRBD2 (6 bases). Germline V gives CDR1 SGHTA, CDR2 FQGNSA. Trimming took 1 base from V and 11 from J, leaving 13 bases between them. The CDR3 sequence is 13 residues long. The CDR3 sequence is CASSLELAGGQYF. CDR3 nucleotides: TGTGCCAGCAGCTTAGAACTAGCCGGGGGGCAGTATTTT. Full variable domain (outside the CDR3, taken from reference TRBV7-2 and TRBJ2-3): GAGVSQSPSNKVTEKGKDVELRCDPISGHTALYWYRQSLGQGLEFLIYFQGNSAPDKSGLPSDRFSAERTGGSVSTLTIQRTQQEDSAVYLCASSLELAGGQYFGPGTRLTVL.

This clonotype turned up a few times. This chain connects TRBV4-3 to TRBJ2-7; 12 nucleotides agree with TRBD2. With 0 bases clipped from V and 3 bases from J, the junction kept 6 bases outside the gene matches. Per germline, CDR1 LGHNA and CDR2 YSLEER. The CDR3 consists of 17 residues. The chain's CDR3 is CASSQETGTSGFYEQYF. The CDR3 nucleotides read TGCGCCAGCAGCCAAGAAACAGGGACTAGCGGGTTCTACGAGCAGTACTTC.

The J gene is TRBJ2-3, the V gene TRBV7-2; D gene ambiguous. Germline-derived CDR1 and CDR2 are SGHTA and FQGNSA. The CDR3 has 15 residues. V lost 5 bases, J lost 2 bases, and 14 bases lay in between. This CDR3 reads CASSPAATYTDTQYF. CDR3 DNA: TGTGCCAGCAGCCCAGCAGCTACCTACACAGATACGCAGTATTTT.

This sequence joins TRBV10-3 and TRBJ1-2; no definite D call. Germline V gives CDR1 ENHRY, CDR2 SYGVKD. V lost 6 bases, J lost 2 bases, and 16 bases lay in between. This CDR3 contains 15 residues. As DNA, the CDR3 is TGTGCCATCAGCCGAGATCTGACGGACAACTATGGCTACACCTTC. This translates into CAISRDLTDNYGYTF.

This clonotype was observed a few times. The chain uses TRBV12-3 or TRBV12-4 and TRBJ2-1; 10 positions match TRBD2. V shed 5 bases, J shed 7 bases, and the junction held 5 bases outside the gene matches. The CDR3 has 14 amino acids. The CDR3 bases are TGTGCCAGCAGTACTAGCGGGGCGGGGAATGAGCAGTTCTTC. Translating gives CASSTSGAGNEQFF.

This clonotype has ten or more counts. V usage is TRBV27 and J usage is TRBJ2-1; D is unresolved. The CDR3 sequence is 14 residues long. Trimming removed 2 bases from V and 5 bases from J, with 10 bases in between. Looked up from germline, CDR1 is MNHEY and CDR2 is SMNVEV (reference sequence). In nucleotides, the CDR3 is TGTGCCAGCAGTTTAGCCCAGCCAAACAATGAGCAGTTCTTC. Its protein is CASSLAQPNNEQFF.

As concerns this clonotype: Given a much more abundant clone one base away, this may be a read error. The chain employs TRBV14 and TRBJ2-2; a weak D match, TRBD2 (5 bases). Germline V gives CDR1 SGHDN, CDR2 FVKESK. CDR3 length: 12 residues. Trimming removed 3 bases from V and 6 bases from J, with 5 bases in between. The CDR3 coding sequence is TGTGCCAGCAGCCACGGGGCCGGGGAGCTGTTTTTT. Its translation is CASSHGAGELFF.

This chain uses TRBV19 with TRBJ2-3, with D hard to call. With 9 bases removed from V and 3 bases from J, the gap between germline ends came to 7 bases. From germline, CDR1 is LNHDA and CDR2 SQIVND (reference sequence). The CDR3 contains 11 residues. The CDR3 sequence is CASHDTDTQYF. CDR3 nucleotides: TGTGCCAGCCATGATACAGATACGCAGTATTTT. The complete variable domain, with remaining parts taken from reference TRBV19 and TRBJ2-3, reads DGGITQSPKYLFRKEGQNVTLSCEQNLNHDAMYWYRQDPGQGLRLIYYSQIVNDFQKGDIAEGYSVSREKKESFPLTVTSAQKNPTAFYLCASHDTDTQYFGPGTRLTVL.

This clonotype was picked up a small number of times. The chain couples TRBV6-2 or TRBV6-3 to TRBJ2-1, with 8 nucleotides matching TRBD1. Per germline, CDR1 MNHEY and CDR2 SVGEGT. The V gene end was trimmed by 7 bases and the J gene end by 2 bases; junction bases not matched to a gene: 7. There are 15 residues in the CDR3. CDR3 sequence reads: CASTKTGVTYNEQFF. In nucleotides, the CDR3 is TGTGCCAGCACCAAGACAGGGGTAACCTACAATGAGCAGTTCTTC.

In this sample, this clonotype turned up a few times. This chain connects TRBV18 to TRBJ1-2; no clear D gene. The CDR3 is 14 residues long. Trimming took off 8 bases at V and 0 bases at J, with 13 bases between the two ends. Germline CDR1 reads KGHSH; CDR2 reads LQKENI. The DNA of the CDR3 is TGTGCCAGCGCAATCGGCGGAGCTAACTATGGCTACACCTTC. It specifies CASAIGGANYGYTF.

This clonotype was detected a few times. The V gene is TRBV4-3, the J gene TRBJ2-3, with D perhaps assigned TRBD1 or TRBD2 (5 bases each). V was cut by 1 base and J by 7 bases, with 15 bases left in between. The CDR3 has 15 residues. In germline, CDR1 is LGHNA, CDR2 YSLEER. The CDR3 region is CASSQAGQGPHTQYF. CDR3 in DNA: TGCGCCAGCAGCCAAGCTGGGCAGGGACCTCATACGCAGTATTTT.

This clonotype was counted between two and nine times. The chain recombines TRBV29-1 with TRBJ2-3; maybe TRBD1 (6 bases). The length of the CDR3 is 13 residues. Deletions cut 5 bases from V and 5 bases from J, with 14 bases between. CDR1 is SQVTM and CDR2 is ANQGSEA in the germline V gene. CDR3 in DNA: TGCAGCGTTCAAGGACAGCGTGTAGATACGCAGTATTTT. Its protein is CSVQGQRVDTQYF.

This clonotype has a handful of counts. The gene calls are TRBV6-5 and TRBJ2-7; 13 bases are a match to TRBD2. Trimming at V came to 2 bases and at J to 7 bases, leaving 11 bases not matched to a gene. Per the germline V gene, CDR1 is MNHEY and CDR2 is SVGAGI. The CDR3 has 17 residues. CDR3 in DNA: TGTGCCAGCAGTTACCCACCTACGGGACTAGCGGGATATGAGCAGTACTTC. Protein: CASSYPPTGLAGYEQYF.

This clonotype has a handful of counts. The DNA of the CDR3 is TGTGCCTGGAGTGGACAGAGAAATCAGCCCCAGCATTTT. Protein: CAWSGQRNQPQHF. The J gene is TRBJ1-5, the V gene TRBV30, with D possibly TRBD1 on 5 matching bases. CDR3 size: 13 residues. Germline V gene lookup returns CDR1 GTSNPN and CDR2 SVGIG (reference sequence). The V and J ends lost 1 base and 4 bases respectively, with 8 bases between them.

The chain joins TRBV6-5 to TRBJ2-5; D gene uncertain. This CDR3 has 14 residues. CDR1 and CDR2 (germline): MNHEY, SVGAGI. Trimming removed 1 base at V and 2 bases at J, with 8 bases between. The CDR3 nucleotides are TGTGCCAGCAGTTACTTGCCCAAACAAGAGACCCAGTACTTC. This sequence encodes CASSYLPKQETQYF.

The chain is built from TRBV3-1 and TRBJ2-3; D is unclear. The CDR3 spans 16 residues. Trimming cost V 0 bases and J 2 bases, with 12 bases left between them. Germline CDR1 LGHDT, CDR2 YNNKEL (reference sequence). The CDR3 nucleotides are TGTGCCAGCAGCCAAGATATGGAATACGACACAGATACGCAGTATTTT. Protein: CASSQDMEYDTDTQYF.

This clonotype has just a few counts. The rearrangement joins TRBV20-1 to TRBJ2-1; 9 bases agree with TRBD2. J gave up 11 bases and V 6 bases, and 14 bases lay outside the gene matches. The CDR3 contains 14 residues. Germline CDR1 and CDR2: DFQATT and SNEGSKA (reference sequence). The CDR3 DNA follows: TGCAGTGCCAGTGGCGGGGGGGCGGTACCCAAGCAGTTCTTC. Amino acids: CSASGGGAVPKQFF.

The genes are TRBV20-1 and TRBJ2-3, with a tentative D call TRBD1 (6 bases). This CDR3 is 11 amino acids long. Trimming took 7 bases from V and 6 from J, leaving 11 bases between them. Looked up from germline, CDR1 is DFQATT and CDR2 is SNEGSKA (reference sequence). This CDR3 is CSVRGSDTQYF. The CDR3 DNA reads TGCAGTGTCAGGGGCTCCGATACGCAGTATTTT.

The sample holds many counts of this clonotype. V is TRBV9 and J is TRBJ1-3; D gene unclear. Germline V CDR1 and CDR2: SGDLS, YYNGEE. Trimming removed 4 bases from V and 8 bases from J, with 13 bases in between. The CDR3 length is 13 residues. CDR3 coding DNA: TGTGCCAGCAGCCCGTCGATTTGGGACACCATATATTTT. Encoded protein: CASSPSIWDTIYF.

The chain is built from TRBV10-3 and TRBJ2-2; 9 bases are a match to TRBD2. With 10 bases clipped from V and 3 bases from J, the junction kept 9 bases outside the gene matches. The length of the CDR3 is 15 residues. CDR1 and CDR2 (germline): ENHRY, SYGVKD. The CDR3 sequence is CASARSGGHTGELFF. The CDR3 DNA is TGTGCCAGCGCCCGTAGCGGGGGCCACACCGGGGAGCTGTTTTTT.